A selection of T cell receptor beta chains follows, all from one sample in a study of OX40 agonist ivuxolimab in advanced cancers. Clones were read by immunoSEQ multiplex PCR, and TCRdb kept only the in-frame ones, dropping some. The sample includes 95,000 to 150,000 clones, roughly nine tenths seen only once; the top ten take around 0.55%. The starting material was CD4+ or CD8+ T cells sorted from blood, obtained in a trial of the OX40 agonist ivuxolimab. These receptors all come from an adult with an advanced solid tumor such as melanoma, head and neck, liver or kidney cancer. The CDR3 runs from the conserved cysteine through the conserved F or W. D genes are given only for firm matches. Clone size is shown for a subset of rows, as once, few, many or a class of expanded clone.

clone_size,d_call,v_call,j_call,cdr3_nt,cdr3_aa
-,-,TRBV28,TRBJ2-7,TGTGCCAGCAGCTCTCCCCCCGGGGACGCTCAGTACTTC,CASSSPPGDAQYF
-,-,TRBV19,TRBJ2-7,TGTGCCAGTAGTACTTTTAACGGAGGCGAGCAGTACTTC,CASSTFNGGEQYF
-,-,TRBV4-1,TRBJ2-6,TGCGCCAGCAGCCAATTCCCGGGGGAGACCAACGTCCTGACTTTC,CASSQFPGETNVLTF
-,-,TRBV25-1,TRBJ2-5,TGTGCCAGCAGCTCCCCGGGCGAGACCCAGTACTTC,CASSSPGETQYF
-,TRBD1,TRBV5-6,TRBJ1-5,TGTGCCAGCAGCTGGGGGACAGGGGTTGATCAGCCCCAGCATTTT,CASSWGTGVDQPQHF
-,-,TRBV11-3,TRBJ1-5,TGTGCCAGCAGCTTCTCTAACGTGGTCCCGAGGCCCCAGCATTTT,CASSFSNVVPRPQHF
-,-,TRBV28,TRBJ1-4,TGTGCCAGCAGTTTAACGGGAGGGGTGGGAACTAATGAAAAACTGTTTTTT,CASSLTGGVGTNEKLFF
-,-,TRBV6-1,TRBJ2-5,TGTGCCAGCAGTGTAACAGGGTTTCAAGAGACCCAGTACTTC,CASSVTGFQETQYF
-,-,TRBV21-1,TRBJ1-6,TGTGCCAGCAGCTCTAGGACTGGCACCCCCGTCTCACCCCTCCACTTT,CASSSRTGTPVSPLHF
few,-,TRBV27,TRBJ1-6,TGTGCCAGCAGTTTATTTTGGGTCGGGCAGGGTGGCTCACCCCTCCACTTT,CASSLFWVGQGGSPLHF
-,TRBD2,TRBV4-3,TRBJ2-1,TGCGCCAGCAGCCAATCACTAGCGGGGGGAAGTTGGTCGAATGAGCAGTTCTTC,CASSQSLAGGSWSNEQFF
once,-,TRBV7-2,TRBJ1-2,TGTGCCAGCAGCTTAGGGCCGGCGGGGGCAAACTATGGCTACACCTTC,CASSLGPAGANYGYTF
once,-,TRBV19,TRBJ1-5,TGTGCCAGTAGTATTGAGTTGGGCTATCAGCCCCAGCATTTT,CASSIELGYQPQHF
once,TRBD1,TRBV7-9,TRBJ1-4,TGTGCCAGCAAGACAGGGATTAATGAAAAACTGTTTTTT,CASKTGINEKLFF
-,-,TRBV9,TRBJ2-3,TGTGCCAGCACACCCAGGGGGGCCCCTAGCACAGATACGCAGTATTTT,CASTPRGAPSTDTQYF